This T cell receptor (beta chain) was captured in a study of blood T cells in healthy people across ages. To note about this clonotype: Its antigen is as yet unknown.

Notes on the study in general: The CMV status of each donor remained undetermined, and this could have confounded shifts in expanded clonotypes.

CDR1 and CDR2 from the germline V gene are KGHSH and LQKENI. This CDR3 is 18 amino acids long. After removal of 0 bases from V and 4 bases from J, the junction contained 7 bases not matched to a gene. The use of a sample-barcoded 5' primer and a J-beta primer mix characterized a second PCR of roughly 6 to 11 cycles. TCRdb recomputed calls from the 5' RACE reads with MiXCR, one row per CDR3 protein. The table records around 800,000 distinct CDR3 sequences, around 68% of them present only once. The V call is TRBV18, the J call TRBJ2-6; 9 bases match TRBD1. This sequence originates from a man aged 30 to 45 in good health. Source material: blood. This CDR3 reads CASSPPGQGSTGANVLTF. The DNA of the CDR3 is TGTGCCAGCTCACCACCGGGACAGGGCTCCACCGGGGCCAACGTCCTGACTTTC.